A single sample is the source of the 20 T cell receptor beta chains below, sequenced in a study of T-cell memory formation after mild COVID-19. TCRdb passed the 5' RACE reads through MiXCR, listing each CDR3 protein once. The repertoire holds under 150,000 distinct CDR3 sequences, about 20% seen once, with roughly 37% in the top ten. The sequencing sample was made of PBMCs or a T cell subset sorted from them (not recorded which). The receptors were gathered from a man aged 18 to 35 who had mild COVID-19 (a few samples of this study predate the infection). Cell type and time point are not known.

This chain links TRBV7-3 with TRBJ2-2; TRBD2 matches 8 bases. The length of the CDR3 is 16 residues. CDR1 and CDR2 (germline): SGHTA, FQGTGA. J lost 6 bases, V lost 1 base, and 7 bases had no gene match. The CDR3 nucleotides read TGTGCCAGCAGCTTAAGCGGGGGGCGAGGCGCCGGGGAGCTGTTTTTT. The encoded protein is CASSLSGGRGAGELFF. The full variable domain, rest sourced from reference TRBV7-3 and TRBJ2-2, is GAGVSQTPSNKVTEKGKYVELRCDPISGHTALYWYRQSLGQGPEFLIYFQGTGAADDSGLPNDRFFAVRPEGSVSTLKIQRTERGDSAVYLCASSLSGGRGAGELFFGEGSRLTVL.

This clonotype showed up just a few times. The chain couples TRBV7-2 to TRBJ2-1, with D tentatively TRBD1 (6 bases). Per germline, CDR1 SGHTA and CDR2 FQGNSA. The length of the CDR3 is 15 residues. Between the trimmed V and J ends, which lost 6 bases and 4 bases, there was a span of 16 bases. The CDR3 DNA follows: TGTGCCAGCAGATATAACCTAGGACAGTACAATGAGCAGTTCTTC. It translates to CASRYNLGQYNEQFF. The entire variable domain, with the rest obtained from reference TRBV7-2 and TRBJ2-1, is as follows: GAGVSQSPSNKVTEKGKDVELRCDPISGHTALYWYRQSLGQGLEFLIYFQGNSAPDKSGLPSDRFSAERTGGSVSTLTIQRTQQEDSAVYLCASRYNLGQYNEQFFGPGTRLTVL.

The chain couples TRBV6-6 to TRBJ1-5, with 10 bases identical to TRBD1. After removal of 6 bases from V and 4 bases from J, the junction contained 9 bases not matched to a gene. The CDR3 spans 16 residues. Germline V gene data show CDR1 as MNHNY and CDR2 as SVGAGI (reference sequence). The CDR3 loop is CASSQLGTGANQPQHF. CDR3 in DNA: TGTGCCAGCAGCCAATTAGGGACAGGGGCTAATCAGCCCCAGCATTTT.

The chain is built from TRBV12-3 or TRBV12-4 and TRBJ1-1, with D perhaps TRBD1 (5 bases). V lost 11 bases and J lost 5, with 12 bases in between. This CDR3 is 11 amino acids long. CDR3 amino acids: CARGGETEAFF. In DNA, the CDR3 is TGTGCCCGCGGGGGGGAGACTGAAGCTTTCTTT.

This chain joins TRBV12-3 or TRBV12-4 and TRBJ1-6; TRBD1 aligns across 11 bases. The CDR3 spans 17 residues. After removal of 6 bases from V and 9 bases from J, the junction contained 13 bases not matched to a gene. CDR3 bases: TGTGCCAGCAGCCCGGGACAGGGGGACCTATTGGGTTCACCCCTCCACTTT. This codes for CASSPGQGDLLGSPLHF.

This clonotype was observed a few times. The V call is TRBV24-1, the J call TRBJ1-2, with TRBD1 matching 7 bases. The CDR3 has 13 residues. The junction had 8 bases not matched to a gene; V was cut back by 7 bases and J by 7 bases. Per the germline V gene, CDR1 is KGHDR and CDR2 is SFDVKD. As DNA, the CDR3 is TGTGCCACCAGCCTCCAGGGGGGGACTGGCTACACCTTC. Its translation is CATSLQGGTGYTF.

The chain is built from TRBV27 and TRBJ1-1; 8 bases map to TRBD1. Germline CDR1 MNHEY, CDR2 SMNVEV (reference sequence). V dropped 5 bases and J dropped 1; count of bases not matched to a gene: 9. The CDR3 has 16 residues. In DNA form, the CDR3 reads TGTGCCAGCAGTCCGAGGGTCAGGGGGCAGAACACTGAAGCTTTCTTT. It is translated as CASSPRVRGQNTEAFF.

Many counts were recorded for this clonotype. The junction shows a germline mismatch at one end, possibly a read error. The gene calls are TRBV5-1 and TRBJ1-1; the D gene is possibly TRBD1 (6 bases). The CDR3 runs 13 residues. The germline V gene has CDR1 SGHRS and CDR2 YFSETQ. CDR3 in DNA: TGTGCCAGCAGCTTAGGGGGGAACACTGAAGCTTTCTTT. Translated, it gives CASSLGGNTEAFF.

The chain carries TRBV15 and TRBJ2-1; perhaps TRBD1 as D (5 bases). Trimming took 4 bases from V and 10 from J, leaving 11 bases between them. The CDR3 loop spans 12 amino acids. The germline V gene has CDR1 LNHNV and CDR2 YYDKDF (reference sequence). The CDR3 region is CATSTRTGEQFF. CDR3 coding DNA: TGTGCCACCAGCACCCGAACAGGAGAGCAGTTCTTC.

This clonotype was detected a few times. The chain recombines TRBV29-1 with TRBJ2-2; D remains unclear. Per germline, CDR1 SQVTM and CDR2 ANQGSEA. CDR3 length: 10 amino acids. V lost 6 bases and J 3 bases, leaving 2 bases between the germline ends. The DNA for the CDR3 is TGCAGCGTGGACACCGGGGAGCTGTTTTTT. Residues: CSVDTGELFF.

The chain couples TRBV13 to TRBJ2-7; no definite D call. V dropped 3 bases and J dropped 2 bases, with 11 bases sitting between them. The CDR3 runs to 14 residues. The germline V gene encodes CDR1 PRHDT and CDR2 FYEKMQ (reference sequence). The CDR3 sequence: CASSFLVTPYEQYF. CDR3 coding DNA: TGTGCCAGCAGCTTTCTGGTTACCCCCTACGAGCAGTACTTC.

The genes are TRBV6-2 or TRBV6-3 and TRBJ1-1; the D is unclear. This CDR3 region has 14 residues. Trimming took off 6 bases at V and 0 bases at J, with 11 bases between the two ends. Germline V lookup: CDR1 MNHEY, CDR2 SVGEGT. The CDR3 DNA is TGTGCCAGCAGGCCACTTACCATGAACACTGAAGCTTTCTTT. Amino acids: CASRPLTMNTEAFF.

This clonotype appeared a single time. The chain is built from TRBV11-1 and TRBJ2-5; D tentatively fits TRBD1 or TRBD2 (5 bases each). The germline V gene encodes CDR1 SGHAT and CDR2 FQDESV (reference sequence). The V and J ends lost 2 bases and 5 bases respectively, with 27 bases between them. The CDR3 sequence is 19 residues long. CDR3 amino acids: CASSLFRWDRRRWRETQYF. As DNA, the CDR3 is TGTGCCAGCAGCTTATTTCGGTGGGACCGGAGGAGGTGGAGGGAGACCCAGTACTTC.

The chain uses TRBV10-3 and TRBJ1-2; D gene uncertain. Germline CDR1 ENHRY, CDR2 SYGVKD. Trimming took 2 bases from V and 1 from J, leaving 2 bases between them. The CDR3 has 12 amino acids. CDR3 nucleotides: TGTGCCATCAGTGAGGGTAACTATGGCTACACCTTC. It yields the protein CAISEGNYGYTF.

This clonotype was seen a few times. The chain joins TRBV27 to TRBJ2-3, with a weak D call TRBD2 (6 bases). Germline V CDR1 and CDR2: MNHEY, SMNVEV (reference sequence). V was pared by 2 bases and J by 2 bases, with 11 bases between. The CDR3 runs to 15 residues. Written as DNA, the CDR3 is TGTGCCAGCAGTTTAGGGGACTCCCTCACAGATACGCAGTATTTT. Translation: CASSLGDSLTDTQYF.

V usage is TRBV6-5 and J usage is TRBJ1-1; possibly TRBD1 for D (6 bases). This CDR3 contains 13 residues. The V end was cut by 6 bases, the J end by 0 bases, with 8 bases between. Looked up from germline, CDR1 is MNHEY and CDR2 is SVGAGI. CDR3 sequence: CASRGGMNTEAFF. The CDR3 DNA follows: TGTGCCAGCAGAGGGGGGATGAACACTGAAGCTTTCTTT.

The genes are TRBV6-5 and TRBJ2-7, with a possible D match to TRBD1 (7 bases). CDR3 length equals 15 residues. Germline CDR1 MNHEY, CDR2 SVGAGI. V lost 5 bases to trimming and J lost 0 bases, with 14 bases between them. The DNA for the CDR3 is TGTGCCAGCAGTGGCGGGCAGGGGGGCTCCTACGAGCAGTACGTC. Residues: CASSGGQGGSYEQYV.

This rearrangement joins TRBV6-2 or TRBV6-3 to TRBJ2-7; D is ambiguous. This CDR3 has 12 amino acids. Germline V gives CDR1 MNHEY, CDR2 SVGEGT. The V end was cut by 5 bases, the J end by 2 bases, with 7 bases between. CDR3 sequence (DNA): TGTGCCAGCAGTCCCAGGCCCTACGAGCAGTACGTC. Amino acid sequence: CASSPRPYEQYV.

This clonotype was seen more than once but under ten times. V and J are TRBV4-1 and TRBJ1-5, with unresolved D. V shed 1 base and J shed 0 bases, with 4 bases lying between them. CDR3 length equals 14 residues. The germline gives CDR1 MGHRA, CDR2 YSYEKL. The CDR3 loop reads CASSQAHSNQPQHF. CDR3 nucleotide sequence: TGCGCCAGCAGCCAAGCCCATAGCAATCAGCCCCAGCATTTT.

The chain combines TRBV5-6 with TRBJ2-5, with D tentatively TRBD1 (5 bases). The CDR3 spans 16 residues. CDR1 SGHDT and CDR2 YYEEEE come from the germline V gene. Trimming pared 3 bases from V and 7 bases from J, leaving 22 bases between. The CDR3 here is CASSSIQTELTGTQYF. As DNA, the CDR3 is TGTGCCAGCAGCTCAATTCAGACAGAGTTAACTGGGACCCAGTACTTC.